What follows are 17 T cell receptor beta chains derived from one specimen sequenced in a study of T cells after yellow fever vaccination. TCRdb independently ran MiXCR on the 5' RACE reads; one entry per CDR3 protein. The sample records over 130,000 distinct CDR3 sequences, 7.7% being singletons. This material consisted of CD4+ T cells sorted from PBMCs, taken 5 days after the yellow fever booster vaccination. Receptor source: a man aged 25-40 years who received the YFV17D yellow fever vaccine.

This clonotype was seen at least ten times. This chain connects TRBV29-1 to TRBJ2-5; a weak D match, TRBD2 (5 bases). The ends were cut back, 3 bases at V and 5 bases at J, with 13 bases in the middle. The CDR3 is 13 residues long. The V gene's germline CDR1 is SQVTM and CDR2 ANQGSEA. Here the CDR3 reads CSVDRGVVETQYF. As DNA, the CDR3 is TGCAGCGTTGATCGGGGTGTGGTGGAGACCCAGTACTTC. Combining the CDR3 with reference TRBV29-1 and TRBJ2-5 gives the whole variable domain SAVISQKPSRDICQRGTSLTIQCQVDSQVTMMFWYRQQPGQSLTLIATANQGSEATYESGFVIDKFPISRPNLTFSTLTVSNMSPEDSSIYLCSVDRGVVETQYFGPGTRLLVL.

Many counts were recorded for this clonotype. V is TRBV5-1 and J is TRBJ2-1, with 10 bases that match TRBD2. The germline V gene encodes CDR1 SGHRS and CDR2 YFSETQ. V shed 4 bases and J 3 bases; nucleotides not matched to a gene: 4. CDR3 length equals 15 residues. DNA for the CDR3: TGCGCCAGCAGCCCTACTAGCGGGAACTACAATGAGCAGTTCTTC. Translating gives CASSPTSGNYNEQFF.

The sample holds many counts of this clonotype. The rearrangement links TRBV15 to TRBJ2-3; D may be TRBD1 (6 bases). The V end was cut by 0 bases, the J end by 0 bases, with 10 bases between. Per germline, CDR1 LNHNV and CDR2 YYDKDF (reference sequence). The CDR3 consists of 16 residues. CDR3 nucleotides: TGTGCCACCAGCAGAGATCCCAGGGGAAGCACAGATACGCAGTATTTT. Amino acid sequence: CATSRDPRGSTDTQYF.

This clonotype was observed once. Being one base from a much bigger clone, this may be a read error. The CDR3 does not end in the conserved phenylalanine or tryptophan, so this is likely a read error. The chain is built from TRBV11-3 and TRBJ2-1; the D gene is possibly TRBD2 (5 bases). V gave up 4 bases and J gave up 10 bases, with 11 bases separating them. The CDR3 consists of 12 residues. Per germline, CDR1 SGHNT and CDR2 YENEEA. This chain's CDR3 is CASSSVTGEQFL. The DNA for the CDR3 is TGTGCCAGCAGCTCGGTTACGGGGGAGCAGTTCCTC.

This clonotype was picked up many times. The V gene is TRBV20-1, the J gene TRBJ1-5, with a weak D call TRBD1 (5 bases). CDR3 size: 16 residues. The V gene lost 0 bases and the J gene lost 3 bases, with 15 bases spanning the gap. The germline gives CDR1 DFQATT, CDR2 SNEGSKA (reference sequence). CDR3 nucleotides: TGCAGTGCTAGAGACAGCTCCGACAGCCCCAATCAGCCCCAGCATTTT. Translated: CSARDSSDSPNQPQHF.

This clonotype was seen ten or more times. This chain connects TRBV29-1 to TRBJ2-7, with TRBD1 matching 7 bases. This CDR3 has 12 amino acids. Germline CDR1 SQVTM, CDR2 ANQGSEA. Unmatched junction bases numbered 5, after V lost 7 bases and J lost 2 bases. The CDR3 region has the DNA TGCAGCGGGGGACAGTTGGCCTACGAGCAGTACTTC. It encodes CSGGQLAYEQYF.

Many counts were recorded for this clonotype. This sequence joins TRBV19 and TRBJ2-2; the match to TRBD1 covers 8 bases. The trim removed 4 bases at V and 4 bases at J, leaving 5 bases unmatched. Germline V gene sequence: CDR1 LNHDA, CDR2 SQIVND (reference sequence). CDR3 length equals 15 residues. CDR3 protein: CASSTDRVSTGELFF. The CDR3 DNA is TGTGCCAGTAGTACGGACAGGGTGTCCACCGGGGAGCTGTTTTTT.

This clonotype was counted ten times or more. V gene TRBV4-3 combines with J gene TRBJ2-3; TRBD2 matches at 14 bases. V lost 0 bases and J lost 0; bases outside the gene matches: 8. The CDR3 spans 20 residues. Germline V gene lookup returns CDR1 LGHNA and CDR2 YSLEER. CDR3 in amino acids: CASSQDYGRTSGRSTDTQYF. CDR3 DNA: TGCGCCAGCAGCCAAGATTATGGTAGGACTAGCGGGAGGAGCACAGATACGCAGTATTTT.

This clonotype was counted ten times or more. The J gene is TRBJ1-4, the V gene TRBV5-8; 9 positions match TRBD1. Germline assignment: CDR1 SGHTS and CDR2 YDEGEE. V lost 5 bases to trimming and J lost 6 bases; unmatched junction nucleotides: 14. This CDR3 has 17 amino acids. The chain's CDR3 is CASRTGTGHLRDEKLFF. CDR3 DNA: TGTGCCAGCAGAACCGGGACAGGGCACCTGAGGGATGAAAAACTGTTTTTT.

This clonotype was observed at least ten times. V usage is TRBV6-2 or TRBV6-3 and J usage is TRBJ2-7; D perhaps matches TRBD2 (5 bases). V lost 5 bases and J 3 bases, leaving 20 bases between the germline ends. Germline-derived CDR1 and CDR2 are MNHEY and SVGEGT. The CDR3 has 16 residues. Here the CDR3 reads CASSPLPSGRFYEQYF. The CDR3 DNA follows: TGTGCCAGCAGTCCCCTCCCCAGCGGACGATTCTACGAGCAGTACTTC.

The sample holds a few counts of this clonotype. The chain couples TRBV6-2 or TRBV6-3 to TRBJ1-1; D might be TRBD1 (5 bases). Trimming cost V 6 bases and J 6 bases, with 17 bases left between them. Germline V gene data show CDR1 as MNHEY and CDR2 as SVGEGT. This CDR3 spans 14 amino acids. The CDR3 region is CASRQVGGVAEAFF. CDR3 bases: TGTGCCAGCAGACAGGTCGGTGGGGTGGCTGAAGCTTTCTTT.

This clonotype was recorded at least ten times. This chain joins TRBV5-1 and TRBJ2-7; TRBD1 matches 11 bases. J gave up 5 bases and V 7 bases, and 14 bases lay outside the gene matches. Germline V gives CDR1 SGHRS, CDR2 YFSETQ. CDR3 size: 16 residues. The CDR3 bases are TGCGCCAGCCGCCCTTCGCCCGGGACAGGGGGTCACGAGCAGTACTTC. Translated, it gives CASRPSPGTGGHEQYF.

This clonotype was observed many times. This chain uses TRBV3-1 with TRBJ2-1; D gene unclear. Germline assignment: CDR1 LGHDT and CDR2 YNNKEL (reference sequence). The CDR3 is 15 amino acids. Trimming took 1 base from V and 1 from J, leaving 8 bases between them. CDR3 sequence: CASSQVWGSYNEQFF. The CDR3 bases are TGTGCCAGCAGCCAAGTTTGGGGTTCCTACAATGAGCAGTTCTTC.

There are many counts of this clonotype. The rearrangement uses TRBV10-3 and TRBJ2-3; TRBD2 matches at 8 bases. This CDR3 is built from 15 residues. The trim removed 8 bases at V and 2 bases at J, leaving 9 bases unmatched. Germline V CDR1 and CDR2: ENHRY, SYGVKD. The CDR3 spells CAISREGLTTDTQYF. DNA for the CDR3: TGTGCCATCTCCCGGGAGGGCTTAACCACAGATACGCAGTATTTT.

This clonotype was observed at least ten times. The chain uses TRBV5-5 and TRBJ2-7; D could derive from TRBD1 or TRBD2 (5 bases each). The CDR3 has 15 amino acids. Trimming took 5 bases from V and 2 from J, leaving 17 bases between them. CDR1 and CDR2 (germline): SGHKS, YYEKEE (reference sequence). CDR3 region: CASRMKGTETYEQYF. The CDR3 DNA follows: TGTGCCAGCAGGATGAAAGGGACCGAGACCTACGAGCAGTACTTC.

This clonotype was seen at least ten times. V and J are TRBV29-1 and TRBJ2-1; D gene uncertain. The germline V gene has CDR1 SQVTM and CDR2 ANQGSEA. Trimming removed 4 bases at V and 8 bases at J, with 15 bases between. The CDR3 totals 13 residues. CDR3 residues: CSVGLRLLDEQFF. The DNA for the CDR3 is TGCAGCGTTGGATTACGCCTTTTAGATGAGCAGTTCTTC.

The chain employs TRBV10-1 and TRBJ2-3, with TRBD2 as a possible D gene (6 bases). V lost 8 bases to trimming and J lost 2 bases, with 14 bases between them. Germline values: CDR1 WNHNN, CDR2 SYGVQD (reference sequence). The CDR3 loop spans 14 amino acids. CDR3 sequence: CASSAGIVTDTQYF. The DNA of the CDR3 is TGCGCCAGCTCTGCGGGGATAGTCACAGATACGCAGTATTTT.